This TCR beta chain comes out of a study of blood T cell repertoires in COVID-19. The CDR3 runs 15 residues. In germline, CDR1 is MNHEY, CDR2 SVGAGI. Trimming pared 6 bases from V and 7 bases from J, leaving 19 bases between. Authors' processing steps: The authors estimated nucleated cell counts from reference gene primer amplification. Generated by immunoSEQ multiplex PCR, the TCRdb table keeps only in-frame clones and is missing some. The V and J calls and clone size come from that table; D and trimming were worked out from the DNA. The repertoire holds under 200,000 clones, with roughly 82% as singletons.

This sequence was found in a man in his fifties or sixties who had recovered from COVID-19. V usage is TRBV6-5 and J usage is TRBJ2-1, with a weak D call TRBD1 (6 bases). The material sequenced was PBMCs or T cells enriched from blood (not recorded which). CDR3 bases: TGTGCCAGCAGCCTCCGGGACACTGCCGGTAATGAGCAGTTCTTC. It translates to CASSLRDTAGNEQFF.